The sequence of this T cell receptor (beta chain) was determined in a study of monozygotic twins with cystic fibrosis. Findings and limits, study-wide: J usage was most co-twin-similar in 8 of 16 pairs, V in 13. Low clonality (median around 0.0095) suggested a mostly naive repertoire.

The repertoire was sequenced with immunoSEQ multiplex PCR; TCRdb's copy has only in-frame clones and lacks some. The table has under 25,000 clones, approximately 98% seen once. This CDR3 contains 15 residues. With V trimmed by 3 bases and J by 7 bases, 8 bases remained unmatched. Germline assignment: CDR1 SGHTA and CDR2 FQGNSA. In regard to this clone: Its target is not known.

The sequencing sample was made of blood. The sequence was collected from a girl between 5 and 17 years old with cystic fibrosis. This chain joins TRBV7-2 and TRBJ1-2; 10 nucleotides agree with TRBD1. CDR3 sequence reads: CASSFRQGARGGYTF. Written as DNA, the CDR3 is TGTGCCAGCAGCTTCCGACAGGGGGCGCGGGGTGGCTACACCTTC.